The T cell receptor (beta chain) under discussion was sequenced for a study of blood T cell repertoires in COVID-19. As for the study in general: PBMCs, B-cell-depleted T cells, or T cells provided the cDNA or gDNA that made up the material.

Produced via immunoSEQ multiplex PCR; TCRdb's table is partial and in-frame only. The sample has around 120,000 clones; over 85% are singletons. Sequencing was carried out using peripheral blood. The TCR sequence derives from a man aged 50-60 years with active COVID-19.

This CDR3 is CASSQGKAGKYQETQYF. The CDR3 bases are TGCGCCAGCAGCCAAGGGAAGGCGGGCAAGTACCAAGAGACCCAGTACTTC. The chain uses TRBV4-1 and TRBJ2-5, with a weak D call TRBD2 (5 bases). The CDR3 has 17 amino acids. The germline V and J ends were trimmed by 1 base and 0 bases, with 15 bases remaining between them. CDR1 is MGHRA and CDR2 is YSYEKL in the germline V gene.